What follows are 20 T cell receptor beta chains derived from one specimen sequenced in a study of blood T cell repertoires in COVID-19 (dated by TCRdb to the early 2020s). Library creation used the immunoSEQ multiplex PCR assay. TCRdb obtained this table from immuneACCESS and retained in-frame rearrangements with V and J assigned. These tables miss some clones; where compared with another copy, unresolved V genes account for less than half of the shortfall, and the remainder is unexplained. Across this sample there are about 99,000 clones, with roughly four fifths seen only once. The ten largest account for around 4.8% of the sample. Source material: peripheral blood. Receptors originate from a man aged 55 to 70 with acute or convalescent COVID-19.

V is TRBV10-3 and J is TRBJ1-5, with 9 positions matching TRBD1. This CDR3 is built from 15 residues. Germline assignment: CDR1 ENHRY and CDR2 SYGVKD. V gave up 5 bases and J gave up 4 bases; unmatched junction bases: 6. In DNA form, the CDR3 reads TGTGCCATCAGTCCGGGACAGGGCATAAATCAGCCCCAGCATTTT. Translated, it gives CAISPGQGINQPQHF.

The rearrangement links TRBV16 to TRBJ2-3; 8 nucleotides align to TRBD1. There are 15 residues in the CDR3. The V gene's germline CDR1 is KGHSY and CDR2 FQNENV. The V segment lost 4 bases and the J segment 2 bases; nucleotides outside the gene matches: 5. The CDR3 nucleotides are TGTGCCAGCAGCCTTCAGGGGGCATTCACAGATACGCAGTATTTT. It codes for CASSLQGAFTDTQYF.

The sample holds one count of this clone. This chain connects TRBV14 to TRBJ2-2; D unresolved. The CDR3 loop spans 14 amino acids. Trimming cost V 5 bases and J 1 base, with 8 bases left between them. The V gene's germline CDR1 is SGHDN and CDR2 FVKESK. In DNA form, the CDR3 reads TGTGCCAGCAGCTCTATATTGAACACCGGGGAGCTGTTTTTT. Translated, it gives CASSSILNTGELFF. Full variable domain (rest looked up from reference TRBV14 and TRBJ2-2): EAGVTQFPSHSVIEKGQTVTLRCDPISGHDNLYWYRRVMGKEIKFLLHFVKESKQDESGMPNNRFLAERTGGTYSTLKVQPAELEDSGVYFCASSSILNTGELFFGEGSRLTVL.

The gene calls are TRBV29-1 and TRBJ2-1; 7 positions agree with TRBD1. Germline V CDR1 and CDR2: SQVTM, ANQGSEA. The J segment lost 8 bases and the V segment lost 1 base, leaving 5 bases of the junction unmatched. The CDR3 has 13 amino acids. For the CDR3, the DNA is TGCAGCGTTGAAGGACAGGGTGGAGATGAGCAGTTCTTC. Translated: CSVEGQGGDEQFF.

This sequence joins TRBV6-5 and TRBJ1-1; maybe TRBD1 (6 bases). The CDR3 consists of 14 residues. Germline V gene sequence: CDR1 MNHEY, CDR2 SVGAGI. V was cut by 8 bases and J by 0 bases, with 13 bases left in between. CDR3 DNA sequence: TGTGCCAGCGGGGGCAGGGGAGTGAACACTGAAGCTTTCTTT. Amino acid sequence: CASGGRGVNTEAFF.

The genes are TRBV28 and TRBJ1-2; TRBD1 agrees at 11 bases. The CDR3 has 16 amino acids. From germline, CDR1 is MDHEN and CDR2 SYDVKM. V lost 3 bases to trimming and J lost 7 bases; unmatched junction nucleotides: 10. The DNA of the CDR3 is TGTGCCAGCAGTTTCCAAAGCTCAGGACAGGGGGCTGGCTACACCTTC. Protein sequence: CASSFQSSGQGAGYTF.

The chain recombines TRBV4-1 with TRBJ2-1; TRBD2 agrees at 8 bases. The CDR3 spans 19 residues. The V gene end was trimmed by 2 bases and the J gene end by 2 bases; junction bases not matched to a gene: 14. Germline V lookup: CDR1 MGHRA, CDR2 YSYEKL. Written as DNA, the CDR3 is TGCGCCAGCAGCCAAACGCACCGCGGGGGGACGGGGACCTACAATGAGCAGTTCTTC. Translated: CASSQTHRGGTGTYNEQFF.

In nucleotides, the CDR3 is TGTGCCAGCAGCCAAATCCAACGACACTCCCAAGAGACCCAGTACTTC. Translated, it gives CASSQIQRHSQETQYF. The chain couples TRBV6-2 or TRBV6-3 to TRBJ2-5, with D unresolved. The CDR3 consists of 16 residues. Germline assignment: CDR1 MNHEY and CDR2 SVGEGT. V was clipped by 6 bases and J by 1 base, with 18 bases between them.

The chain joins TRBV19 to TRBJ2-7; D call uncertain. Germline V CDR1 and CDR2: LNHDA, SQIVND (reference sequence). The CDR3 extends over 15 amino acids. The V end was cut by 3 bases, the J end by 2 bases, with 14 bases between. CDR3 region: CASSMSGTVAYEQYF. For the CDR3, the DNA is TGTGCCAGTAGTATGTCAGGCACGGTTGCCTACGAGCAGTACTTC.

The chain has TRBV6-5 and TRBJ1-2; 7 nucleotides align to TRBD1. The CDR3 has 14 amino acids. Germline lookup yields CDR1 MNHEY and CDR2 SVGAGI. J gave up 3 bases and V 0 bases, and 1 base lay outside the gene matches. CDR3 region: CASSYSGTDYGYTF. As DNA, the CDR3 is TGTGCCAGCAGTTACTCCGGGACAGACTATGGCTACACCTTC.

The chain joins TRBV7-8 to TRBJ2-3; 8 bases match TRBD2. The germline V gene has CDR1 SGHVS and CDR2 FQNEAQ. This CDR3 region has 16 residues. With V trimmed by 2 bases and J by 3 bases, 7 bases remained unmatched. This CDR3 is CASSLFSGGRTDTQYF. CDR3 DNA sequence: TGTGCCAGCAGCTTATTTTCGGGGGGGAGAACAGATACGCAGTATTTT.

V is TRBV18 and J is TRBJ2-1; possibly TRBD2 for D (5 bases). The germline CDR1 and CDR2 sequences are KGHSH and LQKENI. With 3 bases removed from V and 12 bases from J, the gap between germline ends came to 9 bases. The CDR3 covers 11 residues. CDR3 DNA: TGTGCCAGCTCACCGGGAGACACGCAGTTCTTC. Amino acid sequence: CASSPGDTQFF.

The CDR3 nucleotides are TGTGCCAGCAGATACCGGACAGGGGGTAGCACCGGGGAGCTGTTTTTT. Its protein is CASRYRTGGSTGELFF. V and J are TRBV7-2 and TRBJ2-2; 10 bases fit TRBD1. The V and J ends lost 6 bases and 4 bases, in that order; junction bases with no gene match: 8. This CDR3 is 16 amino acids long. CDR1 and CDR2 (germline): SGHTA, FQGNSA.

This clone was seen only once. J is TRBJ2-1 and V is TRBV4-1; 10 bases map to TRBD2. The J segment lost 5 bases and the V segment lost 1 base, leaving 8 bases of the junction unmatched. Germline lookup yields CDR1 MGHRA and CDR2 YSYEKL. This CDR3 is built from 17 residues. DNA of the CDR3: TGCGCCAGCAGCCAAGTCCCCCTAGCGGGAGTGAACAATGAGCAGTTCTTC. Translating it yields CASSQVPLAGVNNEQFF.

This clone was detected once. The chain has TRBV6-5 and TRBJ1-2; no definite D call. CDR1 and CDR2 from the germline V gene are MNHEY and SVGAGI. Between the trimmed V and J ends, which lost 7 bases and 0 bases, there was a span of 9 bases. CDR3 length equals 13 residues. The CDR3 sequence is CASTPGTNYGYTF. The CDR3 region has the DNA TGTGCCAGCACCCCCGGGACTAACTATGGCTACACCTTC.

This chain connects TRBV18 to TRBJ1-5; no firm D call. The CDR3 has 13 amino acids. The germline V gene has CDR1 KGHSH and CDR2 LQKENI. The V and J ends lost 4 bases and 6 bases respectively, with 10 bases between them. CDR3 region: CASSRSEAQPQHF. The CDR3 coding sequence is TGTGCCAGCTCACGCTCAGAGGCTCAGCCCCAGCATTTT.

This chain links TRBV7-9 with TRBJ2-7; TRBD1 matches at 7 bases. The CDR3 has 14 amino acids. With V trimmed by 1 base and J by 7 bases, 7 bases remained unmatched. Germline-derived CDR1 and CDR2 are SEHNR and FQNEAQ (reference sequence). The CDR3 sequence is CASSLDLGGGEQYF. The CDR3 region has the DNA TGTGCCAGCAGCTTAGATTTAGGGGGCGGTGAGCAGTACTTC.

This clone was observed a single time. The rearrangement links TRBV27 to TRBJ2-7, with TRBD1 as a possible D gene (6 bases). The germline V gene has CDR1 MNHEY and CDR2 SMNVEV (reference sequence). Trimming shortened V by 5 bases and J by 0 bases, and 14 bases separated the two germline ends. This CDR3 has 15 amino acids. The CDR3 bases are TGTGCCAGCAGTGGGACCCAGGGGAGCTCCTACGAGCAGTACTTC. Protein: CASSGTQGSSYEQYF.

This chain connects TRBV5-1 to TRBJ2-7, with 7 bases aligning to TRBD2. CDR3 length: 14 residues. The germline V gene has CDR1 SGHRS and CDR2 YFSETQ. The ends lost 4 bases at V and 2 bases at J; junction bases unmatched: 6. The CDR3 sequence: CASSLSGLAYEQYF. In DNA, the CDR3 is TGCGCCAGCAGCCTCTCCGGACTAGCCTACGAGCAGTACTTC. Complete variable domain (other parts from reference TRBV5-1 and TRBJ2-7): KAGVTQTPRYLIKTRGQQVTLSCSPISGHRSVSWYQQTPGQGLQFLFEYFSETQRNKGNFPGRFSGRQFSNSRSEMNVSTLELGDSALYLCASSLSGLAYEQYFGPGTRLTVT.

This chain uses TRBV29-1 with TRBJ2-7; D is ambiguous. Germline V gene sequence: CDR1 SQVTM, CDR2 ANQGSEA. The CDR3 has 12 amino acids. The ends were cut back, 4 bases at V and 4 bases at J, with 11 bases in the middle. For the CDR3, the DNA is TGCAGCGTTGGAGGCGAAGCGTACGAGCAGTACTTC. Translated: CSVGGEAYEQYF.